One sample yielded the 24 T cell receptor beta chains listed below, sequenced in a study of low-dose radiotherapy and immunotherapy resistance in tumors. Time point described: before trial treatment. TRAV- and TRBV-specific primers were used for first-strand cDNA, which covered alpha and beta chains. With a constant-region primer and a V-primer adapter, TCRs were subjected to roughly 20 PCR cycles of amplification. MiXCR was run by TCRdb on the reads, yielding one entry per CDR3 protein. The table includes about 89,000 distinct CDR3 sequences, 9% to 9.5% detected once. Material: PBMCs, obtained before treatment. The receptors come from a male donor with prostate cancer.

Worth noting for this clonotype: A far bigger clonotype differs at one base, so this is likely a read error. The chain carries TRBV11-2 and TRBJ2-7, with TRBD2 identical over 9 bases. The CDR3 is 14 residues long. J lost 6 bases, V lost 3 bases, and 6 bases had no gene match. CDR1 is SGHAT, CDR2 FQNNGV, per germline. The DNA of the CDR3 is TGTGCCAGCAGCTTTGTAGCGGGGGCACGCGAGCAGTACTTC. Protein sequence: CASSFVAGAREQYF.

This clonotype was counted many times. The rearrangement joins TRBV5-6 to TRBJ2-3; 7 bases agree with TRBD1. V lost 1 base and J lost 9; bases outside the gene matches: 14. CDR1 and CDR2 from the germline V gene are SGHDT and YYEEEE. The CDR3 covers 16 residues. In DNA form, the CDR3 reads TGTGCCAGCAGCTTGTCCTTAGGGGGCAGGGCAGGGACGCAGTATTTT. Encoded protein: CASSLSLGGRAGTQYF. Based on the CDR3 plus reference TRBV5-6 and TRBJ2-3, the full variable domain is DAGVTQSPTHLIKTRGQQVTLRCSPKSGHDTVSWYQQALGQGPQFIFQYYEEEERQRGNFPDRFSGHQFPNYSSELNVNALLLGDSALYLCASSLSLGGRAGTQYFGPGTRLTVL.

This clonotype has ten or more counts. CDR3 bases: TGCGCCAGCAGCCAAGATCACAGCGTCGGGACCCAGTACTTC. This codes for CASSQDHSVGTQYF. The chain joins TRBV4-3 to TRBJ2-5; no firm D call. Germline CDR1 LGHNA, CDR2 YSLEER. Trimming removed 0 bases from V and 7 bases from J, with 12 bases in between. This CDR3 region has 14 residues.

In this sample, this clonotype turned up many times. The V call is TRBV28, the J call TRBJ2-7; the D gene is possibly TRBD2 (5 bases). This CDR3 contains 14 residues. Trimming pared 3 bases from V and 1 base from J, leaving 10 bases between. Germline CDR1 and CDR2: MDHEN and SYDVKM. The CDR3 DNA sequence: TGTGCCAGCAGTTTTACGGGAACTTCCTACGAGCAGTACTTC. Residues: CASSFTGTSYEQYF.

This clonotype was detected many times. The J gene is TRBJ2-7, the V gene TRBV12-3 or TRBV12-4, with D uncertain. V shed 2 bases and J shed 7 bases, with 15 bases lying between them. The CDR3 is 14 residues long. The CDR3 DNA reads as TGTGCCAGCAGTTTAAGGCCTAACCTGGGGGAGCAGTACTTC. This translates into CASSLRPNLGEQYF.

With respect to this clonotype: This sequence may be a read error, since a much larger clone differs from it by one base. The chain links TRBV4-1 to TRBJ2-7, with D perhaps matching TRBD2 (6 bases). Between the trimmed V and J ends, which lost 0 bases and 7 bases, there was a span of 16 bases. The germline gives CDR1 MGHRA, CDR2 YSYEKL. There are 15 residues in the CDR3. In DNA form, the CDR3 reads TGCGCCAGCAGCCAAGATAGAACTAGCTCGAATGAGCAGTACTTC. It is translated as CASSQDRTSSNEQYF.

This clonotype came up many times. The chain combines TRBV15 with TRBJ2-5; maybe TRBD2 (5 bases). This CDR3 is built from 13 residues. V shed 0 bases and J shed 5 bases, with 7 bases lying between them. Per germline, CDR1 LNHNV and CDR2 YYDKDF (reference sequence). The CDR3 region is CATSRDRRETQYF. CDR3 DNA: TGTGCCACCAGCAGAGACCGGAGGGAGACCCAGTACTTC.

There are many counts of this clonotype. The rearrangement joins TRBV20-1 to TRBJ2-5; 7 bases line up with TRBD1. V shed 5 bases, J shed 5 bases, and the junction held 8 bases outside the gene matches. Germline V gene sequence: CDR1 DFQATT, CDR2 SNEGSKA (reference sequence). CDR3 length: 13 amino acids. The CDR3 sequence: CSAERQGLETQYF. The CDR3 DNA follows: TGCAGTGCTGAGCGACAGGGTCTGGAGACCCAGTACTTC.

In this sample, this clonotype turned up many times. The V call is TRBV9, the J call TRBJ1-5, with D unresolved. From germline, CDR1 is SGDLS and CDR2 YYNGEE. V was cut by 3 bases and J by 0 bases, with 13 bases left in between. The CDR3 length is 16 residues. CDR3 region: CASSASSGVSNQPQHF. CDR3 nucleotide sequence: TGTGCCAGCAGCGCCTCCTCGGGAGTTAGCAATCAGCCCCAGCATTTT.

V and J are TRBV11-2 and TRBJ1-1, with D unclear. Per the germline V gene, CDR1 is SGHAT and CDR2 is FQNNGV. V was trimmed by 5 bases and J by 4 bases, leaving 17 bases between them. CDR3 length: 15 amino acids. The CDR3 coding sequence is TGTGCCAGCAGCCCAACTAGGGTTGGTGGCACTGAAGCTTTCTTT. Its protein product is CASSPTRVGGTEAFF. The full variable domain, completed using reference TRBV11-2 and TRBJ1-1, is EAGVAQSPRYKIIEKRQSVAFWCNPISGHATLYWYQQILGQGPKLLIQFQNNGVVDDSQLPKDRFSAERLKGVDSTLKIQPAKLEDSAVYLCASSPTRVGGTEAFFGQGTRLTVV.

This clonotype was observed many times. The rearrangement joins TRBV6-2 or TRBV6-3 to TRBJ2-7; D gene ambiguous. CDR3 length: 13 residues. The V and J ends lost 6 bases and 0 bases respectively, with 9 bases between them. The germline V gene encodes CDR1 MNHEY and CDR2 SVGEGT. The CDR3 nucleotides read TGTGCCAGCAGGGCCCTGGCCTCCTACGAGCAGTACTTC. It yields the protein CASRALASYEQYF.

This clonotype showed up many times. V gene TRBV28 combines with J gene TRBJ2-7; D is uncertain. CDR3 size: 17 residues. Between the trimmed V and J ends, which lost 7 bases and 0 bases, there was a span of 22 bases. Germline V gives CDR1 MDHEN, CDR2 SYDVKM. The CDR3 loop reads CASTTPPGTESSYEQYF. The CDR3 DNA is TGTGCCAGCACCACCCCCCCTGGCACCGAGAGCTCCTACGAGCAGTACTTC.

This clonotype was counted many times. CDR3 residues: CASARGLGGYTF. CDR3 coding DNA: TGTGCCAGCGCTCGTGGGTTAGGGGGCTACACCTTC. The rearrangement uses TRBV6-2 or TRBV6-3 and TRBJ1-2; D ambiguous. Germline V gene lookup returns CDR1 MNHEY and CDR2 SVGEGT. This CDR3 is built from 12 residues. V was trimmed by 8 bases and J by 8 bases, leaving 15 bases between them.

Of note for this clonotype: This may be a read error, as it is one base from a much larger clone. Lacking the conserved final phenylalanine or tryptophan, this CDR3 likely reflects a read error. The V call is TRBV30, the J call TRBJ1-2; 12 nucleotides line up with TRBD1. V shed 7 bases and J 7 bases; nucleotides not matched to a gene: 10. The CDR3 is 14 amino acids. Germline CDR1 and CDR2: GTSNPN and SVGIG (reference sequence). The CDR3 loop is CASTWDRGQGGYTL. CDR3 in DNA: TGTGCCTCAACATGGGACAGGGGGCAAGGTGGCTACACCTTA.

For this clonotype: A far bigger clonotype differs at one base, so this is likely a read error. The V gene is TRBV5-8, the J gene TRBJ2-1; TRBD2 aligns across 11 bases. Trimming removed 3 bases from V and 0 bases from J; junction bases left unmatched: 11. The CDR3 has 19 residues. Germline V gene data show CDR1 as SGHTS and CDR2 as YDEGEE. The CDR3 protein is CASSSEIAGGPGSYNEQFF. The CDR3 nucleotides read TGTGCCAGCAGCTCGGAGATAGCGGGAGGGCCCGGCTCCTACAATGAGCAGTTCTTC.

This clonotype was counted at least ten times. The rearrangement links TRBV10-3 to TRBJ2-7; perhaps TRBD2 as D (6 bases). The CDR3 covers 15 residues. V was trimmed by 0 bases and J by 6 bases, leaving 15 bases between them. Germline CDR1 and CDR2: ENHRY and SYGVKD. CDR3 in DNA: TGTGCCATCAGTGAGTCGAGTCAGGGAGGAGGCGAGCAGTACTTC. This encodes CAISESSQGGGEQYF.

As regards this clonotype: It differs at one base from a far larger clone, so likely a read error. The genes are TRBV6-8 and TRBJ2-5; the match to TRBD2 covers 9 bases. The germline V gene encodes CDR1 MNHGY and CDR2 SAAAGT. V lost 6 bases, J lost 11 bases, and 16 bases stayed unmatched. CDR3 size: 15 residues. The CDR3, as DNA: TGTGCCAGCAGGGAAGCGGGAGGCTCCTACAATGAGCAGTACTTC. Its translation is CASREAGGSYNEQYF.

This clonotype showed up many times. The rearrangement links TRBV4-1 to TRBJ2-3, with D possibly TRBD2 on 5 matching bases. CDR1 is MGHRA, CDR2 YSYEKL, per germline. V dropped 1 base and J dropped 2 bases, with 10 bases sitting between them. The CDR3 loop spans 15 amino acids. The CDR3 coding sequence is TGCGCCAGCAGCCAAGGACGGGGAGTCACAGATACGCAGTATTTT. This encodes CASSQGRGVTDTQYF.

This clonotype was seen ten or more times. The chain employs TRBV7-2 and TRBJ2-2; no definite D call. CDR3 length: 14 residues. Deletions cut 9 bases from V and 1 base from J, with 12 bases between. The germline gives CDR1 SGHTA, CDR2 FQGNSA. This CDR3 is CASKTSWNTGELFF. The CDR3, as DNA: TGTGCCAGTAAGACATCGTGGAACACCGGGGAGCTGTTTTTT.

This clonotype was seen more than once but under ten times. V and J are TRBV30 and TRBJ2-1; D possibly matches TRBD1 or TRBD2 (5 bases each). Trimming pared 6 bases from V and 6 bases from J, leaving 18 bases between. The CDR3 spans 14 residues. The germline V gene has CDR1 GTSNPN and CDR2 SVGIG (reference sequence). In DNA, the CDR3 is TGTGCCTGTCGGGACCCTAGGGCGGGCAATGAGCAGTTCTTC. This sequence encodes CACRDPRAGNEQFF. The full variable domain, with the rest looked up from reference TRBV30 and TRBJ2-1, is SQTIHQWPATLVQPVGSPLSLECTVEGTSNPNLYWYRQAAGRGLQLLFYSVGIGQISSEVPQNLSASRPQDRQFILSSKKLLLSDSGFYLCACRDPRAGNEQFFGPGTRLTVL.

This clonotype appeared a single time. One base separates it from a far larger clone, so it is likely a read error. The chain carries TRBV2 and TRBJ2-7; no clear D gene. The V and J ends lost 4 bases and 7 bases respectively, with 17 bases between them. The CDR3 loop spans 14 amino acids. Germline V gene sequence: CDR1 SNHLY, CDR2 FYNNEI. CDR3 region: CASSVEASYNEQYF. In DNA, the CDR3 is TGTGCCAGCAGTGTAGAGGCGTCCTACAATGAGCAGTACTTC.

In its sample, this clonotype was seen many times. The rearrangement links TRBV29-1 to TRBJ2-7; tentative D call: TRBD1 (5 bases). V was shortened by 6 bases and J by 1 base, with 16 bases between the two germline ends. The CDR3 covers 14 residues. Germline V CDR1 and CDR2: SQVTM, ANQGSEA. The CDR3 DNA follows: TGCAGCGTCCCCTCTGGGGCAGGATCCTACGAGCAGTACTTC. This translates into CSVPSGAGSYEQYF.

This clonotype was recorded once. The junction and the germline gene differ at one end; a read error may be behind it. J is TRBJ1-5 and V is TRBV12-3 or TRBV12-4, with D hard to call. The CDR3 spans 13 residues. The CDR3 reads CANSLSGNQPQHF. The CDR3 nucleotides are TGTGCCAACAGTTTATCAGGAAATCAGCCCCAGCATTTT.

Ten or more counts support this clonotype. The gene calls are TRBV27 and TRBJ2-1, with TRBD1 matching 9 bases. The ends lost 6 bases at V and 2 bases at J; junction bases unmatched: 5. The CDR3 has 15 amino acids. Germline-derived CDR1 and CDR2 are MNHEY and SMNVEV (reference sequence). The CDR3 here is CASREGQGPYNEQFF. The DNA for the CDR3 is TGTGCCAGCAGGGAGGGACAGGGACCCTACAATGAGCAGTTCTTC.